This T cell receptor beta chain originates from a study of blood T cell repertoires in COVID-19. Overall study context: The United States, Italy and Spain were the sources of the acute and convalescent COVID-19 samples. From T cells, B-cell-depleted T cells, or PBMCs came the material, which was cDNA or gDNA.

Authors' processing steps: Estimation of nucleated cell counts was performed using reference gene primer amplification. Produced via immunoSEQ multiplex PCR; TCRdb's table is partial and in-frame only. Clone size and the V and J calls come from that table; the DNA yielded D and trimming. The data show roughly 250,000 clones, with around four fifths seen just once and roughly 4% held by the top ten. The CDR3 covers 15 residues. With 0 bases removed from V and 0 bases from J, the gap between germline ends came to 7 bases. Germline V CDR1 and CDR2: SGHNT, YENEEA. The chain uses TRBV11-3 and TRBJ2-3; D unclear. This TCR was sampled from a woman aged 40 to 55 with active or convalescent COVID-19. Sample: peripheral blood. The CDR3 reads CASSLDFSSTDTQYF. In nucleotides, the CDR3 is TGTGCCAGCAGCTTAGACTTCTCTAGCACAGATACGCAGTATTTT.